This passage covers 29 T cell receptor beta chains from one sample sequenced in a study of siplizumab effects on memory and regulatory T cells. Clones were sequenced by immunoSEQ multiplex PCR, and TCRdb holds only the in-frame ones, with some missing. The data show 75,000 to 100,000 clones, around 94% seen once. The sequencing sample was made of non-Treg CD4+ T cells sorted from blood. The receptors come from a human donor in good health.

This clone was seen once. This sequence joins TRBV5-4 and TRBJ2-1; 7 positions agree with TRBD2. With 4 bases clipped from V and 8 bases from J, the junction kept 9 bases outside the gene matches. The CDR3 covers 14 residues. The germline CDR1 and CDR2 sequences are SGHNT and YYREEE (reference sequence). The CDR3 DNA sequence: TGTGCCAGCAGCCACCTGGGGAGGGCCTATGAGCAGTTCTTC. This codes for CASSHLGRAYEQFF.

The chain is built from TRBV5-6 and TRBJ1-1; weak D call: TRBD1 (5 bases). The V and J ends lost 1 base and 10 bases respectively, with 11 bases between them. CDR3 length: 12 amino acids. Germline lookup yields CDR1 SGHDT and CDR2 YYEEEE. CDR3 in DNA: TGTGCCAGCAGCTTGAGGATGAGGGGAGCTTTCTTT. It yields the protein CASSLRMRGAFF. The complete variable domain, with remaining parts taken from reference TRBV5-6 and TRBJ1-1, reads DAGVTQSPTHLIKTRGQQVTLRCSPKSGHDTVSWYQQALGQGPQFIFQYYEEEERQRGNFPDRFSGHQFPNYSSELNVNALLLGDSALYLCASSLRMRGAFFGQGTRLTVV.

The rearrangement links TRBV7-8 to TRBJ2-7, with 9 positions matching TRBD1. With V trimmed by 1 base and J by 6 bases, 7 bases remained unmatched. The CDR3 covers 15 residues. Germline-derived CDR1 and CDR2 are SGHVS and FQNEAQ. For the CDR3, the DNA is TGTGCCAGCAGCTTAGTTCTGACAGGGGGATTCGAGCAGTACTTC. This encodes CASSLVLTGGFEQYF.

This clone was found once. The chain has TRBV4-1 and TRBJ1-1; weak D call: TRBD1 (5 bases). CDR3 length: 15 residues. Trimming took 1 base from V and 13 from J, leaving 22 bases between them. Germline lookup yields CDR1 MGHRA and CDR2 YSYEKL. The DNA of the CDR3 is TGCGCCAGCAGCCAAGTTCTCAGTCGGGACCAAAAGGTTTTCTTT. It codes for CASSQVLSRDQKVFF.

This clone has more than one count but fewer than ten. The rearrangement links TRBV19 to TRBJ1-2, with a tentative D call TRBD1 (5 bases). The V gene's germline CDR1 is LNHDA and CDR2 SQIVND (reference sequence). The CDR3 is made up of 14 amino acids. Trimming removed 3 bases at V and 2 bases at J, with 10 bases between. The CDR3 region is CASSISTVNYGYTF. CDR3 coding DNA: TGTGCCAGTAGTATCTCGACAGTAAACTATGGCTACACCTTC.

The CDR3 region has the DNA TGTGCCAGCAGCTTAGTGGGGGGAAAACTGTTTTTT. Translated: CASSLVGGKLFF. The genes are TRBV11-2 and TRBJ1-4, with D perhaps matching TRBD1 (5 bases). Germline loops: CDR1 SGHAT, CDR2 FQNNGV. V lost 1 base to trimming and J lost 10 bases, with 7 bases between them. The CDR3 covers 12 residues.

V is TRBV14 and J is TRBJ2-3; 12 nucleotides agree with TRBD2. The junction had 7 bases not matched to a gene; V was cut back by 0 bases and J by 6 bases. Germline CDR1 and CDR2: SGHDN and FVKESK. The CDR3 spans 17 residues. The CDR3 DNA reads TGTGCCAGCAGCCAAGAAATTGGACTAGCGGGAACTGATACGCAGTATTTT. Protein: CASSQEIGLAGTDTQYF.

The chain carries TRBV14 and TRBJ2-1, with TRBD2 as a possible D gene (5 bases). This CDR3 is built from 14 residues. V was shortened by 1 base and J by 10 bases, with 14 bases between the two germline ends. Germline loops: CDR1 SGHDN, CDR2 FVKESK. CDR3 sequence: CASSQGGGVREQFF. In nucleotides, the CDR3 is TGTGCCAGCAGCCAAGGTGGAGGTGTAAGGGAGCAGTTCTTC. The variable domain in full, with the rest retrieved from reference TRBV14 and TRBJ2-1, is EAGVTQFPSHSVIEKGQTVTLRCDPISGHDNLYWYRRVMGKEIKFLLHFVKESKQDESGMPNNRFLAERTGGTYSTLKVQPAELEDSGVYFCASSQGGGVREQFFGPGTRLTVL.

The chain employs TRBV18 and TRBJ1-1; D is undetermined. V shed 3 bases and J shed 4 bases, with 18 bases lying between them. The germline V gene has CDR1 KGHSH and CDR2 LQKENI. This CDR3 comprises 16 residues. The CDR3 region has the DNA TGTGCCAGCTCACCTCCCATGGCACGTATAGGCACTGAAGCTTTCTTT. Its translation is CASSPPMARIGTEAFF.

In this sample, this clone turned up once. The genes are TRBV5-4 and TRBJ1-1; TRBD1 might be the D (6 bases). The CDR3 runs to 14 residues. Per germline, CDR1 SGHNT and CDR2 YYREEE (reference sequence). The V and J ends lost 1 base and 3 bases respectively, with 10 bases between them. The DNA for the CDR3 is TGTGCCAGCAGCTTGAGGGGGGGGGACACTGAAGCTTTCTTT. Its protein product is CASSLRGGDTEAFF. The whole variable domain, filled in from reference TRBV5-4 and TRBJ1-1, reads ETGVTQSPTHLIKTRGQQVTLRCSSQSGHNTVSWYQQALGQGPQFIFQYYREEENGRGNFPPRFSGLQFPNYSSELNVNALELDDSALYLCASSLRGGDTEAFFGQGTRLTVV.

The chain employs TRBV5-1 and TRBJ2-3; D is unresolved. Per the germline V gene, CDR1 is SGHRS and CDR2 is YFSETQ. The CDR3 has 15 residues. V lost 4 bases to trimming and J lost 1 base, with 13 bases between them. The CDR3 region is CASSLRTDRTDTQYF. The CDR3 nucleotides are TGCGCCAGCAGCCTTAGGACGGACCGCACAGATACGCAGTATTTT.

The DNA for the CDR3 is TGCAGTGCCCGAGAGAACGGCGGCTACACCTTC. Protein sequence: CSARENGGYTF. This sequence joins TRBV20-1 and TRBJ1-2, with D unresolved. Per the germline V gene, CDR1 is DFQATT and CDR2 is SNEGSKA (reference sequence). The CDR3 is made up of 11 amino acids. The germline V and J ends were trimmed by 6 bases and 8 bases, with 13 bases remaining between them.

V and J are TRBV2 and TRBJ2-3, with TRBD1 matching 8 bases. CDR1 SNHLY and CDR2 FYNNEI come from the germline V gene. The length of the CDR3 is 13 residues. Trimming removed 7 bases from V and 4 bases from J; junction bases left unmatched: 4. CDR3 sequence (DNA): TGTGCCAGCAACCAACAGGGGGCAGATACGCAGTATTTT. Translating gives CASNQQGADTQYF.

This rearrangement joins TRBV6-1 to TRBJ1-3; unclear D gene. The germline CDR1 and CDR2 sequences are MNHNS and SASEGT. There are 13 residues in the CDR3. Trimming shortened V by 3 bases and J by 3 bases, and 6 bases separated the two germline ends. CDR3 residues: CASSDHVGNTIYF. CDR3 nucleotide sequence: TGTGCCAGCAGTGACCACGTTGGAAACACCATATATTTT.

CDR3 loop: CASSVLSRQGDTQYF. In DNA form, the CDR3 reads TGTGCCAGCAGTGTGCTCTCCCGACAGGGAGATACGCAGTATTTT. This chain connects TRBV6-1 to TRBJ2-3; 7 nucleotides line up with TRBD1. The CDR3 loop spans 15 amino acids. Germline V gene sequence: CDR1 MNHNS, CDR2 SASEGT. After removal of 4 bases from V and 5 bases from J, the junction contained 9 bases not matched to a gene.

The V gene is TRBV11-3, the J gene TRBJ1-6; D remains unclear. The CDR3 has 13 amino acids. The germline V gene has CDR1 SGHNT and CDR2 YENEEA. V shed 4 bases and J shed 10 bases, with 11 bases lying between them. The CDR3 bases are TGTGCCAGCAGCTCAACCTCTAAGTCACCCCTCCACTTT. It translates to CASSSTSKSPLHF.

With regard to this clone: An end of the junction differs from the germline gene, which may be a read error. The chain is built from TRBV6-1 and TRBJ2-5, with 8 positions matching TRBD2. CDR3 size: 13 residues. Looked up from germline, CDR1 is MNHNS and CDR2 is SASEGT. Written as DNA, the CDR3 is TGTGCCAGCAGGCGGGAGGTCCGGGAGACCCGGTACTTC. This gives the protein CASRREVRETRYF.

This clone was counted once. The chain links TRBV5-1 to TRBJ1-6, with TRBD1 as a possible D gene (6 bases). CDR3 size: 15 residues. CDR1 and CDR2 (germline): SGHRS, YFSETQ. V lost 2 bases to trimming and J lost 3 bases, with 9 bases between them. CDR3 protein: CASSFGTSYNSPLHF. The CDR3 DNA reads TGCGCCAGCAGCTTCGGGACAAGCTATAATTCACCCCTCCACTTT.

This rearrangement joins TRBV29-1 to TRBJ1-1; weak D call: TRBD1 (5 bases). CDR1 and CDR2 from the germline V gene are SQVTM and ANQGSEA. Trimming took off 7 bases at V and 1 base at J, with 13 bases between the two ends. The CDR3 is made up of 13 amino acids. CDR3 residues: CSGLTVPNTEAFF. The CDR3 coding sequence is TGCAGCGGCCTGACAGTACCGAACACTGAAGCTTTCTTT.

DNA of the CDR3: TGTGCCAGCTCACCACAGGACACCCAAGAGACCCAGTACTTC. The encoded protein is CASSPQDTQETQYF. The chain joins TRBV18 to TRBJ2-5; maybe TRBD1 (5 bases). This CDR3 has 14 amino acids. V was pared by 1 base and J by 1 base, with 7 bases between. CDR1 is KGHSH and CDR2 is LQKENI in the germline V gene.

This chain links TRBV7-8 with TRBJ2-1; 13 positions agree with TRBD2. Germline CDR1 SGHVS, CDR2 FQNEAQ. This CDR3 is built from 17 residues. Losses at the gene ends were 6 bases for V and 0 bases for J; bases not matched to a gene: 5. The DNA for the CDR3 is TGTGCCAGCAGGGTAACTAGCGGGGGGGCCTCCTACAATGAGCAGTTCTTC. It is translated as CASRVTSGGASYNEQFF.

The rearrangement joins TRBV5-6 to TRBJ2-7; TRBD1 might be the D (5 bases). The V and J ends lost 0 bases and 6 bases respectively, with 10 bases between them. From germline, CDR1 is SGHDT and CDR2 YYEEEE. This CDR3 contains 13 residues. CDR3 DNA: TGTGCCAGCAGCTTGGTTGGGGCGGTCGAGCAGTACTTC. Its translation: CASSLVGAVEQYF.

The V gene is TRBV6-1, the J gene TRBJ2-5, with D perhaps matching TRBD1 or TRBD2 (5 bases each). The CDR3 is 12 residues long. V was shortened by 6 bases and J by 5 bases, with 10 bases between the two germline ends. Germline CDR1 is MNHNS and CDR2 is SASEGT. This CDR3 reads CASSLGVETQYF. CDR3 nucleotides: TGTGCCAGCAGCCTGGGGGTGGAGACCCAGTACTTC.

This chain uses TRBV9 with TRBJ2-1; maybe TRBD1 (5 bases). CDR3 size: 15 residues. Trimming shortened V by 4 bases and J by 3 bases, and 14 bases separated the two germline ends. CDR1 and CDR2 (germline): SGDLS, YYNGEE. This CDR3 is CASSLTAGNYNEQFF. The CDR3 DNA reads as TGTGCCAGCAGCCTAACGGCAGGGAACTACAATGAGCAGTTCTTC.

The rearrangement joins TRBV30 to TRBJ1-2, with 8 bases aligning to TRBD1. CDR3 size: 13 residues. Germline CDR1 reads GTSNPN; CDR2 reads SVGIG (reference sequence). V gave up 4 bases and J gave up 4 bases; unmatched junction bases: 5. CDR3 residues: CAWTTGVGYGYTF. DNA for the CDR3: TGTGCCTGGACGACAGGGGTTGGCTATGGCTACACCTTC.

The V and J genes are TRBV5-1 and TRBJ1-1; tentative D call: TRBD1 (6 bases). Trimming cost V 4 bases and J 4 bases, with 20 bases left between them. Germline V gene lookup returns CDR1 SGHRS and CDR2 YFSETQ. The CDR3 consists of 16 residues. The CDR3 loop is CASSQVGGGMGTEAFF. The CDR3 DNA follows: TGCGCCAGCAGCCAGGTTGGAGGGGGAATGGGCACTGAAGCTTTCTTT.

V is TRBV27 and J is TRBJ1-6; D is unresolved. The CDR3 has 14 amino acids. The germline gives CDR1 MNHEY, CDR2 SMNVEV (reference sequence). Trimming took off 5 bases at V and 4 bases at J, with 9 bases between the two ends. CDR3 nucleotide sequence: TGTGCCAGCAGTCCCCGAATGTATAATTCACCCCTCCACTTT. As protein: CASSPRMYNSPLHF.

The gene calls are TRBV7-2 and TRBJ2-7, with 7 bases identical to TRBD1. The germline gives CDR1 SGHTA, CDR2 FQGNSA. V lost 4 bases, J lost 1 base, and 7 bases stayed unmatched. The CDR3 has 15 amino acids. The CDR3 reads CASSSRGQRSYEQYF. The CDR3 region has the DNA TGTGCCAGCAGCTCTAGGGGACAGCGATCCTACGAGCAGTACTTC.

The chain carries TRBV5-6 and TRBJ1-4, with D tentatively TRBD1 (5 bases). The CDR3 length is 14 residues. The germline V gene encodes CDR1 SGHDT and CDR2 YYEEEE. Trimming stripped 2 bases from V and 3 bases from J, with 8 bases between. For the CDR3, the DNA is TGTGCCAGCAGCTTCGGGGGGGCTAATGAAAAACTGTTTTTT. Translating gives CASSFGGANEKLFF.